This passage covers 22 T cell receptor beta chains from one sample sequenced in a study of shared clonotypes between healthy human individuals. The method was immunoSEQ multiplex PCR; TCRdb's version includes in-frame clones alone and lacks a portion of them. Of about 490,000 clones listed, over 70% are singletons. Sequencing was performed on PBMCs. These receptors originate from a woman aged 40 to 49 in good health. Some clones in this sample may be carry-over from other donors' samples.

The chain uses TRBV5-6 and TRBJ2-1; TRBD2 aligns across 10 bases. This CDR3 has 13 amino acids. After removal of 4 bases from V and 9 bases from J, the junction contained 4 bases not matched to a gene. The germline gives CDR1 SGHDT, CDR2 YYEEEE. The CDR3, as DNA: TGTGCCAGCAGCAGGACTAGCGGAGGTGAGCAGTTCTTC. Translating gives CASSRTSGGEQFF.

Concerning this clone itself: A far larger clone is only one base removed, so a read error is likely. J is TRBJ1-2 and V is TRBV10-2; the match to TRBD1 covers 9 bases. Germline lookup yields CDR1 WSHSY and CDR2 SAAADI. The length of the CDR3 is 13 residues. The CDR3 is CTSSRQGDYGYTF. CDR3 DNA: TGCACCAGCAGCCGACAGGGGGACTATGGCTACACCTTC.

CDR3 sequence (DNA): TGTGCCAGCAGTACGCGGACTACATACACCGGGGAGCTGTTTTTT. Translated: CASSTRTTYTGELFF. The genes are TRBV28 and TRBJ2-2, with D possibly TRBD2 on 6 matching bases. This CDR3 is built from 15 residues. V lost 5 bases, J lost 3 bases, and 13 bases lay in between. Germline lookup yields CDR1 MDHEN and CDR2 SYDVKM.

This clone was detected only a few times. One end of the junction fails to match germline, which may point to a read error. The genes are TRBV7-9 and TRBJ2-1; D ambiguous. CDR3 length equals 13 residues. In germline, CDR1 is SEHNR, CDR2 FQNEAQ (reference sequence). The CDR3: CASTLRSANEQFF. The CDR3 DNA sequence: TGTGCCAGCACCTTAAGGAGCGCCAATGAGCAGTTCTTC.

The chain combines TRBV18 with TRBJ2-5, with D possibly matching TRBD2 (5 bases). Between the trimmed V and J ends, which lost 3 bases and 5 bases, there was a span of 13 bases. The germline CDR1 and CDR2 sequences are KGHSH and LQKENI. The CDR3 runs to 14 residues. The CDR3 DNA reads TGTGCCAGCTCACCGGACGGGGATGGGGAGACCCAGTACTTC. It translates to CASSPDGDGETQYF.

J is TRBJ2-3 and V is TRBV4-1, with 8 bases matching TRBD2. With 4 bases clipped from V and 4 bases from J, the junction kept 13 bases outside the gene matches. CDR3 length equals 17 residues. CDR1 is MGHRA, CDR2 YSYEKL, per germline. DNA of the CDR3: TGCGCCAGCAGCCCTCGATTCGGGGGGGGCCCGGCAGATACGCAGTATTTT. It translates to CASSPRFGGGPADTQYF.

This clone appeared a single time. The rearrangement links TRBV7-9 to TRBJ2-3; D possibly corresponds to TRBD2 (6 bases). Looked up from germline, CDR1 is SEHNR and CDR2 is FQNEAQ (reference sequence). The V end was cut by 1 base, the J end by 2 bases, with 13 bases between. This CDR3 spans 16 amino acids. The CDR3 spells CASSLVLAPDTDTQYF. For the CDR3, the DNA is TGTGCCAGCAGCTTAGTTCTAGCGCCGGACACAGATACGCAGTATTTT. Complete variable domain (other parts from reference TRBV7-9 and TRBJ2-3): DTGVSQNPRHKITKRGQNVTFRCDPISEHNRLYWYRQTLGQGPEFLTYFQNEAQLEKSRLLSDRFSAERPKGSFSTLEIQRTEQGDSAMYLCASSLVLAPDTDTQYFGPGTRLTVL.

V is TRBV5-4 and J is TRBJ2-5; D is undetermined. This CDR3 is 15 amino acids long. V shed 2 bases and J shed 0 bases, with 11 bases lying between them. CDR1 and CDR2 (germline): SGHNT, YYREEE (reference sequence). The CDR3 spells CASSFKQAYQETQYF. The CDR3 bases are TGTGCCAGCAGCTTTAAGCAGGCCTACCAAGAGACCCAGTACTTC.

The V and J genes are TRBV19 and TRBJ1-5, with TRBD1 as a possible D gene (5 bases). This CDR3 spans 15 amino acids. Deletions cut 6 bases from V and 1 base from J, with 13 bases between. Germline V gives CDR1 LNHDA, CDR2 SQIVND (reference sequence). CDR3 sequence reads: CASRMPGPSNQPQHF. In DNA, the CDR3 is TGTGCCAGTAGGATGCCAGGGCCGAGCAATCAGCCCCAGCATTTT.

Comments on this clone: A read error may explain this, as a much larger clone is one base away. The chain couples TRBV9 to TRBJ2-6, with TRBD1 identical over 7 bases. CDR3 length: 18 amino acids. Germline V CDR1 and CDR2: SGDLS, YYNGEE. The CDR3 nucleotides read TGTGCCAGCAGCGTAGCCGGGACAGCTCACTCTGGGGCCCACGTCCTGACTTTC. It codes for CASSVAGTAHSGAHVLTF.

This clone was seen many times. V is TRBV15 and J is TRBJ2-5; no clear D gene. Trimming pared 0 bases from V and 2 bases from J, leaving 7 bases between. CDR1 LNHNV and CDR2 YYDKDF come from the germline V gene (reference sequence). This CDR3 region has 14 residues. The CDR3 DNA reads TGTGCCACCAGCAGAGAGTCGACACAAGAGACCCAGTACTTC. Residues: CATSRESTQETQYF.

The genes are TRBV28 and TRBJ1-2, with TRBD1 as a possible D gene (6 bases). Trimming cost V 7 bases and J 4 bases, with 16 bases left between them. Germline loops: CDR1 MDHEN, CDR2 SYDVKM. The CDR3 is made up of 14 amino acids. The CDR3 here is CASNRAPRLYGYTF. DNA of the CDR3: TGTGCCAGCAACAGGGCCCCGAGGCTCTATGGCTACACCTTC.

CDR3: CASSLVGSPYGYTF. The CDR3 coding sequence is TGTGCCAGCAGCTTGGTCGGCAGCCCCTATGGCTACACCTTC. The J gene is TRBJ1-2, the V gene TRBV5-4; D is uncertain. Germline V gene lookup returns CDR1 SGHNT and CDR2 YYREEE (reference sequence). V shed 0 bases and J shed 4 bases, with 10 bases lying between them. The CDR3 is 14 amino acids.

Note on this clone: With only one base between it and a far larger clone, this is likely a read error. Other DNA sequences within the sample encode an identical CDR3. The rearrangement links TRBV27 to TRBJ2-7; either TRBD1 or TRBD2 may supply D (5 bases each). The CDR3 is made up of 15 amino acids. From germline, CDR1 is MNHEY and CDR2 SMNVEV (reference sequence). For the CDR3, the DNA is TGCGCCAGCAGTCAGACTTGGGGGACCCTCGAAGAGCAGTACTTC. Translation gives CASSQTWGTLEEQYF.

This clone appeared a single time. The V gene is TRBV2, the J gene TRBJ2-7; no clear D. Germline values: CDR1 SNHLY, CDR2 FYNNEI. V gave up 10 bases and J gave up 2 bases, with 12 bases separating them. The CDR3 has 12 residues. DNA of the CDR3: TGTGCCACCCGAAGTGATCCCTACGAGCAGTACTTC. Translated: CATRSDPYEQYF.

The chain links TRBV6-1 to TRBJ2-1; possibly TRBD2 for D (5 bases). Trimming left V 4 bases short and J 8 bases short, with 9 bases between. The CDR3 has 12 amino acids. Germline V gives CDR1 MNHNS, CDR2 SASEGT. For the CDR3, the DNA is TGTGCCAGCAGTGTAGAGGGCTATGAGCAGTTCTTC. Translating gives CASSVEGYEQFF.

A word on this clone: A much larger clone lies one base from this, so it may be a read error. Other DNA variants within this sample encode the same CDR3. CDR3 loop: CASSAAGAPNNEQFF. CDR3 DNA sequence: TGTGCTAGCAGCGCCGCGGGAGCGCCCAACAATGAGCAGTTCTTC. The chain links TRBV9 to TRBJ2-1; 7 positions agree with TRBD2. This CDR3 region has 15 residues. CDR1 and CDR2 (germline): SGDLS, YYNGEE.

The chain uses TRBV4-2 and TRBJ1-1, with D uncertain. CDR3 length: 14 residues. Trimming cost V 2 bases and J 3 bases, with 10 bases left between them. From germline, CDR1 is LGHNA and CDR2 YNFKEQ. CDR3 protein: CASSQNPGDTEAFF. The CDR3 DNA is TGTGCCAGCAGCCAAAATCCCGGCGACACTGAAGCTTTCTTT.

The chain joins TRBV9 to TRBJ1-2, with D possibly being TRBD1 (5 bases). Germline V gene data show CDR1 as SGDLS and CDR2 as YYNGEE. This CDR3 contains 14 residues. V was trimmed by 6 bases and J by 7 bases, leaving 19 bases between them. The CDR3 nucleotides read TGTGCCAGCACAAACGGACCCGGGGGGGTTGGCTACACCTTC. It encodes CASTNGPGGVGYTF.

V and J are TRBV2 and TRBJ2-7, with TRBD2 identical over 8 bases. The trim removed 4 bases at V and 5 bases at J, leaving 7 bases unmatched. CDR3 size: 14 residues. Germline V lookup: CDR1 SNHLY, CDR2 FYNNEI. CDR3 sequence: CASSGLAGRHEQYF. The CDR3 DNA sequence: TGTGCCAGCAGTGGCCTAGCGGGCCGCCACGAGCAGTACTTC.

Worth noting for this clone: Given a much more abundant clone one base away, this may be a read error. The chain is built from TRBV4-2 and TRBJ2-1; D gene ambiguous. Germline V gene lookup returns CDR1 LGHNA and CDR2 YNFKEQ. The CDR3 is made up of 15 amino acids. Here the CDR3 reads CASSQDKDPYNEPFF. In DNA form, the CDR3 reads TGTGCCAGCAGCCAAGATAAGGACCCCTACAATGAGCCGTTCTTC.

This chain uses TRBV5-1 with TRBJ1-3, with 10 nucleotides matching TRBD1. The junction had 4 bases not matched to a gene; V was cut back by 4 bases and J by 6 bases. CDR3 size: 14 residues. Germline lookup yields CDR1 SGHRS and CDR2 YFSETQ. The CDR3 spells CASSPGQGENTIYF. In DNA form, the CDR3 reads TGCGCCAGCAGCCCCGGACAGGGGGAAAACACCATATATTTT. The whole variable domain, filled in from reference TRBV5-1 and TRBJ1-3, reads KAGVTQTPRYLIKTRGQQVTLSCSPISGHRSVSWYQQTPGQGLQFLFEYFSETQRNKGNFPGRFSGRQFSNSRSEMNVSTLELGDSALYLCASSPGQGENTIYFGEGSWLTVV.